The rows below give T cell receptor beta chains drawn from one sample of a study of PD-1 blockade in classical Hodgkin lymphoma. The repertoire was sequenced with immunoSEQ multiplex PCR; TCRdb's copy has only in-frame clones and lacks some. The table includes some 15,000 clones, 60% to 80% detected once. The sequenced sample was peripheral blood mononuclear cells (PBMCs), obtained before the second cycle of nivolumab. These receptors were collected from a human donor with classical Hodgkin lymphoma. The CDR3 runs from the conserved cysteine through the conserved F or W. A D gene is named only where the DNA matches it firmly. Part of the rows lack a size; the others show once, few, many or a class for expanded clones.

d_call,j_call,v_call,clone_size,cdr3_nt,cdr3_aa
TRBD1,TRBJ1-1,TRBV27,NA,TGTGCCAGCAGCCGACAGGGGGCAGGCACTGAAGCTTTCTTT,CASSRQGAGTEAFF
NA,TRBJ1-5,TRBV19,NA,TGTGCCAGTAGTTCTATGTCGGGGGGCTATCAGCCCCAGCATTTT,CASSSMSGGYQPQHF
NA,TRBJ1-4,TRBV5-1,NA,TGCGCCAGCAGCTTGGGAGGGACAACTAATGAAAAACTGTTTTTT,CASSLGGTTNEKLFF
NA,TRBJ2-3,TRBV4-3,NA,TGCGCCAGCAGCCAAGACAGGGGTATCAGAGATACGCAGTATTTT,CASSQDRGIRDTQYF
NA,TRBJ2-2,TRBV10-1,NA,TGCGCCAGCAGCCCAGGGACGAACACCGGGGAGCTGTTTTTT,CASSPGTNTGELFF
TRBD1,TRBJ2-7,TRBV2,few,TGTGCCAGCAGTGAATTCCGGGACAGGTCCTACGAGCAGTACTTC,CASSEFRDRSYEQYF
NA,TRBJ2-7,TRBV5-5,NA,TGTGCCAGCAGCTTGGGGGACTTAGCCTACGAGCAGTACTTC,CASSLGDLAYEQYF
TRBD2,TRBJ2-1,TRBV5-4,NA,TGTGCCAGCAGCTTAAGCGGGGGGATCAATGAGCAGTTCTTC,CASSLSGGINEQFF
NA,TRBJ1-5,TRBV19,NA,TGTGCCAGTAATATGGGAATCACGAATCAGCCCCAGCATTTT,CASNMGITNQPQHF
TRBD1,TRBJ2-7,TRBV7-6,once,TGTGCCAGCAGCTACGACAGGGGGAACCACGAGCAGTACTTC,CASSYDRGNHEQYF
TRBD1,TRBJ1-2,TRBV7-9,NA,TGTGCCAGCAGCTTGGACCTAACAGGGGACTCCTATGGCTACACCTTC,CASSLDLTGDSYGYTF
NA,TRBJ1-2,TRBV19,once,TGTGCCAGTATTGCAGGGAATGGCTACACCTTC,CASIAGNGYTF
TRBD1,TRBJ2-7,TRBV6-5,once,TGTGCCAGCAGACGGCCCGGGACAGGGCTTAACGAGCAGTACTTC,CASRRPGTGLNEQYF
NA,TRBJ1-5,TRBV7-8,NA,TGTGCCAGCAGCTTAGGCAGGGAAGGGCAGCCCCAGCATTTT,CASSLGREGQPQHF
NA,TRBJ1-2,TRBV18,NA,TGTGCCAGCTCTCTAGGGACCCAAAACTATGGCTACACCTTC,CASSLGTQNYGYTF
NA,TRBJ2-3,TRBV2,NA,TGTGCCAGCAGCTTGCAGGGGCTCAGCACAGATACGCAGTATTTT,CASSLQGLSTDTQYF
NA,TRBJ1-6,TRBV7-9,NA,TGTGCCAGCAGCTTAGCAGGGACGGATAATTCACCCCTCCACTTT,CASSLAGTDNSPLHF
TRBD1,TRBJ2-5,TRBV6-5,NA,TGTGCCAGCAGTTACCAGGGGGCCGGAGAGACCCAGTACTTC,CASSYQGAGETQYF
TRBD2,TRBJ2-7,TRBV5-5,NA,TGTGCCAGCAGCTCCGGACTAGCGGGGACATCGGACGAGCAGTACTTC,CASSSGLAGTSDEQYF
TRBD2,TRBJ2-3,TRBV7-9,NA,TGTGCCAGCAGCCAAGGACTAGCGGGTCTCACAGATACGCAGTATTTT,CASSQGLAGLTDTQYF
TRBD2,TRBJ2-1,TRBV4-3,large,TGCGCCAGCAGCCAAGATTCCGGGGGGACCTACAATGAGCAGTTCTTC,CASSQDSGGTYNEQFF
TRBD2,TRBJ2-1,TRBV28,NA,TGTGCCAGCTTCGTTCGGGGGGATGGTGAGCAGTTCTTC,CASFVRGDGEQFF
TRBD1,TRBJ1-2,TRBV25-1,few,TGTGCCAGCAGTCAGGGGGCTGGGGGCTACACCTTC,CASSQGAGGYTF
NA,TRBJ2-6,TRBV5-1,once,TGCGCCAGCTCCGTGGGGGGACCTGGGGCCAACGTCCTGACTTTC,CASSVGGPGANVLTF
NA,TRBJ1-1,TRBV28,NA,TGTGCCAGCAGTATATACAGACCGCCGCCGCCTGAAGCTTTCTTT,CASSIYRPPPPEAFF
TRBD1,TRBJ1-1,TRBV5-4,NA,TGTGCCAGCAGCCCCAGGACAGGGGGTCACACTGAAGCTTTCTTT,CASSPRTGGHTEAFF
NA,TRBJ1-1,TRBV11-2,NA,TGTGCCAGCAGCGCAAACTGGGGACATACGAACACTGAAGCTTTCTTT,CASSANWGHTNTEAFF
NA,TRBJ1-6,TRBV5-1,NA,TGCGCCAGCAGCTTGGACACGCGTAATTCACCCCTCCACTTT,CASSLDTRNSPLHF
NA,TRBJ1-6,TRBV18,NA,TGTGCCAGCTCACCACTAGGAGGGGCTATGGGTTCACCCCTCCACTTT,CASSPLGGAMGSPLHF
TRBD1,TRBJ1-2,TRBV2,few,TGTGCCAGCAGTCCGGGACAGCCCTTCTATGGCTACACCTTC,CASSPGQPFYGYTF
NA,TRBJ2-2,TRBV6-6,NA,TGTGCCAGCAGTTATAACACCGGGGAGCTGTTTTTT,CASSYNTGELFF
NA,TRBJ2-3,TRBV5-5,NA,TGTGCCAGCAGGGCCGACAGCCGTCGGTATTTT,CASRADSRRYF
NA,TRBJ2-1,TRBV11-1,NA,TGTGCCAGCAGCTTAGATCCCACTACCTACAATGAGCAGTTCTTC,CASSLDPTTYNEQFF
NA,TRBJ2-1,TRBV5-6,NA,TGTGCCAGCAGCTTTGGCGGAAATTACAATGAGCAGTTCTTC,CASSFGGNYNEQFF
NA,TRBJ2-2,TRBV27,NA,TGTGCCAGCAGTTTTCTGGCCACCGGGGAGCTGTTTTTT,CASSFLATGELFF
TRBD2,TRBJ2-1,TRBV7-6,NA,TGTGCCAGCAGCCTGGGACTAGCGGGGAGGAATGAGCAGTTCTTC,CASSLGLAGRNEQFF
NA,TRBJ1-1,TRBV28,NA,TGTGCCAGCAGTTCGACACCCTCGGTCGCTGAAGCTTTCTTT,CASSSTPSVAEAFF
NA,TRBJ1-4,TRBV5-1,NA,TGCGCCAGCGGGGACGGAGTTAATGAAAAACTGTTTTTT,CASGDGVNEKLFF
NA,TRBJ2-1,TRBV7-6,NA,TGTGCCAGCAGCTTCTCTATTTTCGGGGGATCTTACAATGAGCAGTTCTTC,CASSFSIFGGSYNEQFF
NA,TRBJ2-5,TRBV28,once,TGTGCCAGCAGTACCCCGACAGAAACACAAGAGACCCAGTACTTC,CASSTPTETQETQYF
TRBD2,TRBJ2-3,TRBV10-3,NA,TGTGCCGTAAAAAGGAGCGGGGGCACAGATACGCAGTATTTT,CAVKRSGGTDTQYF
NA,TRBJ2-7,TRBV4-3,NA,TGCGCCAGCAGCCCTCGAACAGGATCTTACGAGCAGTACTTC,CASSPRTGSYEQYF
NA,TRBJ1-3,TRBV19,NA,TGTGCCAGTAGTATCCAACAGCACCACTCTGGAAACACCATATATTTT,CASSIQQHHSGNTIYF
NA,TRBJ1-1,TRBV6-5,NA,TGTGCCAGCAGCAGTACAGGGTCCTCTGAAGCTTTCTTT,CASSSTGSSEAFF
NA,TRBJ1-3,TRBV2,NA,TGTGCCAGCAGGGGACTTGGAAACACCATATATTTT,CASRGLGNTIYF
TRBD1,TRBJ2-2,TRBV19,NA,TGTGCCAGTAGTTCCCGGGACAGGGTAGTGGCCGGGGAGCTGTTTTTT,CASSSRDRVVAGELFF
TRBD1,TRBJ2-7,TRBV9,NA,TGTGCCAGCAGCGGTTCTAACAGGGGGCCCCCCTACGAGCAGTACTTC,CASSGSNRGPPYEQYF
NA,TRBJ1-6,TRBV4-3,few,TGCGCCAGCAGCCCTTCCGGGACCGATGTTGATTCACCCCTCCACTTT,CASSPSGTDVDSPLHF
TRBD1,TRBJ1-5,TRBV10-2,NA,TGCGCCAGCAGTGACTCGACAGGGGCACGGCAGCCCCAGCATTTT,CASSDSTGARQPQHF
NA,TRBJ1-5,TRBV4-2,few,TGTGCCAGCAGCCAGACGGGGAATAGCAATCAGCCCCAGCATTTT,CASSQTGNSNQPQHF